The 29 T cell receptor beta chains listed next were all sequenced from one sample in a study of cytomegalovirus exposure and HLA in healthy donors (TCRdb year 2017). The library was produced with the immunoSEQ multiplex PCR assay. For the multiplex PCR, a mixture combining 60 forward primers for TCR Vbeta segments and 13 reverse primers for TCR Jbeta segments was used. Imported from immuneACCESS, the table was reduced by TCRdb to in-frame sequences with V and J called. These copies leave out some clones; in studies compared against another copy, an unresolved V gene accounts for under half, and the cause of the remainder is not known. The sample table records just over 80,000 clones. The top ten hold approximately 1.1% of the sample. Source material: PBMCs. The receptors come from a woman aged 25-40 years in good health and CMV-seronegative.

The V call is TRBV30, the J call TRBJ2-7; D call uncertain. V gave up 0 bases and J gave up 3 bases, with 9 bases separating them. This CDR3 has 13 amino acids. Germline V gene data show CDR1 as GTSNPN and CDR2 as SVGIG (reference sequence). The CDR3 coding sequence is TGTGCCTGGAGTGTAGGAAGGAGCTACGAGCAGTACTTC. This codes for CAWSVGRSYEQYF.

This chain joins TRBV5-1 and TRBJ2-1; D unclear. Germline V gives CDR1 SGHRS, CDR2 YFSETQ. The CDR3 length is 15 residues. V was shortened by 2 bases and J by 5 bases, with 14 bases between the two germline ends. In DNA, the CDR3 is TGCGCCAGCAGCTTAGTGTTGACTGCAGACAATGAGCAGTTCTTC. It encodes CASSLVLTADNEQFF.

The chain uses TRBV19 and TRBJ2-5, with D tentatively TRBD2 (5 bases). V shed 6 bases and J shed 5 bases, with 13 bases lying between them. The CDR3 contains 13 residues. Germline CDR1 reads LNHDA; CDR2 reads SQIVND (reference sequence). The CDR3 region is CASRSGNGETQYF. In DNA, the CDR3 is TGTGCCAGTAGAAGCGGTAATGGGGAGACCCAGTACTTC.

The V and J genes are TRBV19 and TRBJ1-5; a weak D match, TRBD1 (6 bases). Trimming pared 6 bases from V and 1 base from J, leaving 10 bases between. Germline values: CDR1 LNHDA, CDR2 SQIVND (reference sequence). The CDR3 loop spans 14 amino acids. The CDR3 loop reads CASSQGQSNQPQHF. As DNA, the CDR3 is TGTGCCAGTAGCCAAGGACAGAGCAATCAGCCCCAGCATTTT.

The chain joins TRBV19 to TRBJ2-5; D ambiguous. Trimming shortened V by 2 bases and J by 5 bases, and 9 bases separated the two germline ends. The CDR3 spans 13 residues. Germline assignment: CDR1 LNHDA and CDR2 SQIVND (reference sequence). CDR3 nucleotide sequence: TGTGCCAGTAGTATAAAGGCCGGGGAGACCCAGTACTTC. Its translation: CASSIKAGETQYF. The full variable domain, its missing parts supplied by reference TRBV19 and TRBJ2-5, is DGGITQSPKYLFRKEGQNVTLSCEQNLNHDAMYWYRQDPGQGLRLIYYSQIVNDFQKGDIAEGYSVSREKKESFPLTVTSAQKNPTAFYLCASSIKAGETQYFGPGTRLLVL.

The V and J genes are TRBV18 and TRBJ2-3, with 10 bases lining up with TRBD2. CDR1 KGHSH and CDR2 LQKENI come from the germline V gene. This CDR3 is built from 15 residues. Losses at the gene ends were 2 bases for V and 5 bases for J; bases not matched to a gene: 4. The DNA of the CDR3 is TGTGCCAGCTCACCAACTAGCGGGACCGTAGATACGCAGTATTTT. Translating it yields CASSPTSGTVDTQYF.

V usage is TRBV30 and J usage is TRBJ2-1; D is uncertain. Germline loops: CDR1 GTSNPN, CDR2 SVGIG (reference sequence). CDR3 length equals 13 residues. The CDR3 DNA is TGTGCATTTGGTGGGCTCACCTACAATGAGCAGTTCTTC. Translating gives CAFGGLTYNEQFF.

The chain carries TRBV6-5 and TRBJ1-1; maybe TRBD1 (6 bases). The CDR3 extends over 13 amino acids. Germline assignment: CDR1 MNHEY and CDR2 SVGAGI. Deletions cut 7 bases from V and 6 bases from J, with 15 bases between. CDR3 nucleotide sequence: TGTGCCAGCAACAACAGGGAAGGCGCTGAAGCTTTCTTT. Translation gives CASNNREGAEAFF.

The chain joins TRBV4-2 to TRBJ1-1; D remains unclear. The CDR3 consists of 14 residues. Trimming took off 4 bases at V and 4 bases at J, with 13 bases between the two ends. The germline CDR1 and CDR2 sequences are LGHNA and YNFKEQ. CDR3 nucleotide sequence: TGTGCCAGCAGCCCGTTTGAGGGAGGCACTGAAGCTTTCTTT. Encoded protein: CASSPFEGGTEAFF.

J is TRBJ1-6 and V is TRBV30; TRBD1 aligns across 8 bases. Germline CDR1 reads GTSNPN; CDR2 reads SVGIG (reference sequence). V shed 3 bases, J shed 8 bases, and the junction held 3 bases outside the gene matches. The CDR3 contains 13 residues. CDR3 nucleotides: TGTGCCTGGAGGGGGGACAGGTATTCACCCCTCCACTTT. As protein: CAWRGDRYSPLHF. Combining the CDR3 with reference TRBV30 and TRBJ1-6 gives the whole variable domain SQTIHQWPATLVQPVGSPLSLECTVEGTSNPNLYWYRQAAGRGLQLLFYSVGIGQISSEVPQNLSASRPQDRQFILSSKKLLLSDSGFYLCAWRGDRYSPLHFGNGTRLTVT.

V is TRBV10-1 and J is TRBJ1-1; D might be TRBD1 (5 bases). Germline-derived CDR1 and CDR2 are WNHNN and SYGVQD (reference sequence). Trimming removed 3 bases from V and 1 base from J, with 9 bases in between. CDR3 length: 14 amino acids. The DNA for the CDR3 is TGCGCCAGCAGTGACGGGGGAACGAACACTGAAGCTTTCTTT. Its protein is CASSDGGTNTEAFF.

On this clone: The junction shows a germline mismatch at one end, possibly a read error. The chain carries TRBV30 and TRBJ1-1; TRBD1 aligns across 9 bases. The CDR3 contains 15 residues. CDR1 and CDR2 from the germline V gene are GTSNPN and SVGIG (reference sequence). CDR3 region: CAWSAGTGYNTEDFF. The CDR3 coding sequence is TGTGCCTGGAGTGCCGGGACAGGGTATAACACTGAAGATTTCTTT.

This chain joins TRBV29-1 and TRBJ1-2, with 7 bases fitting TRBD1. Looked up from germline, CDR1 is SQVTM and CDR2 is ANQGSEA. V shed 2 bases and J 3 bases; nucleotides not matched to a gene: 3. This CDR3 region has 13 residues. In DNA form, the CDR3 reads TGCAGCGTTGAACAGGGGGTCGACTATGGCTACACCTTC. The encoded protein is CSVEQGVDYGYTF.

The chain uses TRBV10-3 and TRBJ2-1, with a tentative D call TRBD2 (7 bases). The CDR3 length is 18 residues. Trimming removed 3 bases from V and 8 bases from J, with 26 bases in between. Germline loops: CDR1 ENHRY, CDR2 SYGVKD. The CDR3 DNA sequence: TGTGCCATCAGTGACTTGGCACGAGGGGGAGGGCCTATAGATGAGCAGTTCTTC. This sequence encodes CAISDLARGGGPIDEQFF.

This CDR3 is CATSRDRIPSTDTQYF. The CDR3 coding sequence is TGTGCCACCAGCAGGGACAGGATACCAAGCACAGATACGCAGTATTTT. V and J are TRBV15 and TRBJ2-3; 7 bases are a match to TRBD1. With 3 bases clipped from V and 0 bases from J, the junction kept 6 bases outside the gene matches. The CDR3 spans 16 residues. The germline V gene has CDR1 LNHNV and CDR2 YYDKDF (reference sequence). Looking up the rest from reference TRBV15 and TRBJ2-3 gives the full variable domain: DAMVIQNPRYQVTQFGKPVTLSCSQTLNHNVMYWYQQKSSQAPKLLFHYYDKDFNNEADTPDNFQSRRPNTSFCFLDIRSPGLGDTAMYLCATSRDRIPSTDTQYFGPGTRLTVL.

The chain has TRBV11-2 and TRBJ2-7; the D is unclear. The germline V and J ends were trimmed by 0 bases and 3 bases, with 9 bases remaining between them. This CDR3 comprises 14 residues. The germline CDR1 and CDR2 sequences are SGHAT and FQNNGV. CDR3 protein: CASSLDLGSYEQYF. As DNA, the CDR3 is TGTGCCAGCAGCTTAGATCTGGGCAGCTACGAGCAGTACTTC.

The V gene is TRBV6-6, the J gene TRBJ1-2; D is possibly TRBD1 (6 bases). This CDR3 region has 12 residues. Looked up from germline, CDR1 is MNHNY and CDR2 is SVGAGI (reference sequence). V gave up 6 bases and J gave up 5 bases, with 10 bases separating them. The CDR3, as DNA: TGTGCCAGCAGAACCGACAGGTATGGCTACACCTTC. Its protein is CASRTDRYGYTF.

The CDR3 sequence is CASSWRDRKDQPQHF. The DNA for the CDR3 is TGTGCCAGCAGTTGGCGGGACAGGAAAGATCAGCCCCAGCATTTT. The J gene is TRBJ1-5, the V gene TRBV6-6; 8 nucleotides line up with TRBD1. The V segment lost 4 bases and the J segment 5 bases; nucleotides outside the gene matches: 7. The CDR3 extends over 15 amino acids. Germline CDR1 MNHNY, CDR2 SVGAGI (reference sequence).

The genes are TRBV19 and TRBJ2-1, with 11 nucleotides matching TRBD2. The CDR3 extends over 15 amino acids. CDR1 and CDR2 (germline): LNHDA, SQIVND (reference sequence). Trimming at V came to 5 bases and at J to 4 bases, leaving 4 bases not matched to a gene. The CDR3 DNA reads TGTGCCAGTAGTCCGACTAGCGGGGCTTACAATGAGCAGTTCTTC. Protein sequence: CASSPTSGAYNEQFF.

This rearrangement joins TRBV9 to TRBJ1-2; maybe TRBD1 (6 bases). V dropped 0 bases and J dropped 4 bases, with 13 bases sitting between them. This CDR3 spans 15 amino acids. Germline V lookup: CDR1 SGDLS, CDR2 YYNGEE. CDR3 region: CASSVVADSLYGYTF. CDR3 bases: TGTGCCAGCAGCGTAGTCGCGGACAGCCTCTATGGCTACACCTTC. Together with reference TRBV9 and TRBJ1-2, the CDR3 gives the full variable domain: DSGVTQTPKHLITATGQRVTLRCSPRSGDLSVYWYQQSLDQGLQFLIQYYNGEERAKGNILERFSAQQFPDLHSELNLSSLELGDSALYFCASSVVADSLYGYTFGSGTRLTVV.

The V call is TRBV6-6, the J call TRBJ1-5; D is ambiguous. Germline V gene sequence: CDR1 MNHNY, CDR2 SVGAGI (reference sequence). This CDR3 has 15 amino acids. Between the trimmed V and J ends, which lost 6 bases and 3 bases, there was a span of 15 bases. DNA of the CDR3: TGTGCCAGCAGCCACCGAGCCCGGGACAATCAGCCCCAGCATTTT. Amino acids: CASSHRARDNQPQHF.

V and J are TRBV2 and TRBJ1-2; 9 nucleotides line up with TRBD1. V gave up 10 bases and J gave up 6 bases; unmatched junction bases: 9. Germline V CDR1 and CDR2: SNHLY, FYNNEI. This CDR3 has 13 residues. The CDR3 DNA sequence: TGTGCCACGGACAGGGGAGAATTCGATGGCTACACCTTC. Protein: CATDRGEFDGYTF.

The chain joins TRBV6-1 to TRBJ2-7; D gene ambiguous. Between the trimmed V and J ends, which lost 4 bases and 3 bases, there was a span of 10 bases. The V gene's germline CDR1 is MNHNS and CDR2 SASEGT. The CDR3 sequence is 13 residues long. The CDR3 nucleotides read TGTGCCAGCAGTGCTGGATGGAGCTACGAGCAGTACTTC. Translated, it gives CASSAGWSYEQYF.

The CDR3 bases are TGTGCCAGCTCAAAACAGGGGGGGGACTACGAGCAGTACTTC. Translating it yields CASSKQGGDYEQYF. This chain connects TRBV18 to TRBJ2-7, with TRBD1 as a possible D gene (8 bases). The CDR3 runs to 14 residues. Between the trimmed V and J ends, which lost 5 bases and 3 bases, there was a span of 14 bases. Per germline, CDR1 KGHSH and CDR2 LQKENI.

The rearrangement joins TRBV19 to TRBJ1-6; TRBD1 matches at 9 bases. The V gene's germline CDR1 is LNHDA and CDR2 SQIVND (reference sequence). The CDR3 runs 15 residues. V shed 3 bases and J 14 bases; nucleotides not matched to a gene: 11. The chain's CDR3 is CASSIRGQGRMALHF. In DNA, the CDR3 is TGTGCCAGTAGTATCCGGGGACAGGGCCGAATGGCCCTCCACTTT.

The chain has TRBV29-1 and TRBJ2-3; no definite D call. CDR3 length: 12 residues. V was cut by 3 bases and J by 2 bases, with 6 bases left in between. CDR1 and CDR2 (germline): SQVTM, ANQGSEA. The CDR3 DNA reads as TGCAGCGTTGATGGGCTCACAGATACGCAGTATTTT. It translates to CSVDGLTDTQYF.

V usage is TRBV28 and J usage is TRBJ1-4; TRBD1 is a possible D gene (5 bases). Germline CDR1 is MDHEN and CDR2 is SYDVKM. Trimming removed 5 bases at V and 5 bases at J, with 15 bases between. The CDR3 sequence is 15 residues long. CDR3 nucleotides: TGTGCCAGCAGTACAATCGTGGGGCGGAATGAAAAACTGTTTTTT. It specifies CASSTIVGRNEKLFF.

The gene calls are TRBV7-2 and TRBJ2-7, with TRBD2 identical over 15 bases. This CDR3 is built from 18 residues. J was trimmed by 3 bases and V by 5 bases; bases with no gene match: 11. Germline lookup yields CDR1 SGHTA and CDR2 FQGNSA. CDR3 nucleotide sequence: TGTGCCAGCAGCCCAGCGGGACTAGCGGGGGGCCTCGGCTACGAGCAGTACTTC. This encodes CASSPAGLAGGLGYEQYF. The variable domain in full, with the rest retrieved from reference TRBV7-2 and TRBJ2-7, is GAGVSQSPSNKVTEKGKDVELRCDPISGHTALYWYRQSLGQGLEFLIYFQGNSAPDKSGLPSDRFSAERTGGSVSTLTIQRTQQEDSAVYLCASSPAGLAGGLGYEQYFGPGTRLTVT.

As regards this clone: Sequence at one end of the junction differs from germline and may be a read error. The chain joins TRBV5-5 to TRBJ1-1; the D gene is possibly TRBD1 (5 bases). Per germline, CDR1 SGHKS and CDR2 YYEKEE (reference sequence). The CDR3 sequence is 16 residues long. The CDR3 sequence: CASSVLGAPMNTEDFF. The CDR3 DNA reads as TGTGCCAGCAGTGTTCTTGGGGCCCCGATGAACACTGAAGATTTCTTT.